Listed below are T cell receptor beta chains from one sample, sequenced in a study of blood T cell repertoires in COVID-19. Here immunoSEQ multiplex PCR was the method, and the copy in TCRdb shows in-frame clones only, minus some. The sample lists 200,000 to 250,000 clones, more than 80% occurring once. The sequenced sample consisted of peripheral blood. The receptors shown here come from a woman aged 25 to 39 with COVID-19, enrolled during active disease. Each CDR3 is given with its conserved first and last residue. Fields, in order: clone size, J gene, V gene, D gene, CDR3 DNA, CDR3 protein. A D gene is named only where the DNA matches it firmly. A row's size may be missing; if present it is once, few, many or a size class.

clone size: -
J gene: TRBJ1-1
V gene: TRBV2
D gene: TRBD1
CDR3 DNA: TGTGCCAGCAGGGAGACAGGGCCGAACACTGAAGCTTTCTTT
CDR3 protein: CASRETGPNTEAFF

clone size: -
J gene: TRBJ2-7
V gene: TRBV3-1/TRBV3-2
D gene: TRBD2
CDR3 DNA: TGTGCCAGCAGCCCCCAGGGACTAGCTGCGGGGGAGCAGTACTTC
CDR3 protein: CASSPQGLAAGEQYF

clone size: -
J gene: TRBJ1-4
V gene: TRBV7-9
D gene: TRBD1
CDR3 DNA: TGTGCCAGCAGCTTACAAGGGGGCGAAAAGGAAAAACTGTTTTTT
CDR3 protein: CASSLQGGEKEKLFF

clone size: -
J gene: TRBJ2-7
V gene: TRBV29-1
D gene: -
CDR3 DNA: TGCAGCGTCGGCGGACAGCCCTACGAGCAGTACTTC
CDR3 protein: CSVGGQPYEQYF

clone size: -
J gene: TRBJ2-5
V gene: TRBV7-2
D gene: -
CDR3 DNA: TGTGCCAGCAGCTTAGCGGGGACACAAGAGACCCAGTACTTC
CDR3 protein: CASSLAGTQETQYF

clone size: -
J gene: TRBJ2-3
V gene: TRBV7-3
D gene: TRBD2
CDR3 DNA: TGTGCCAGCAGCCTCGAGCGGGGAAGCACAGATACGCAGTATTTT
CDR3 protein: CASSLERGSTDTQYF

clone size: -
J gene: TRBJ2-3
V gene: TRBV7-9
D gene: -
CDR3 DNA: TGTGCCAGCAGCCGACGAGGCTCCGGAGCAGATACGCAGTATTTT
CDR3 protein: CASSRRGSGADTQYF

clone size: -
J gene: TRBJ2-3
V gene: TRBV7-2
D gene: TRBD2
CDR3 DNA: TGTGCCAGCAGCCCGCAACTAGCGGGAGCTCGAGATACGCAGTATTTT
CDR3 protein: CASSPQLAGARDTQYF

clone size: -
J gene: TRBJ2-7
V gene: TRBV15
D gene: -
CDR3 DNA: TGTGCCACCAGCGGGACTTCGACCTACGAGCAGTACTTC
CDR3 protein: CATSGTSTYEQYF

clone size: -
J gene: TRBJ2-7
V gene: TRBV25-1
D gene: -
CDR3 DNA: TGTGCCAGCAGTGGCTCGACGGGTAGCTCCTACGAGCAGTACTTC
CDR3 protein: CASSGSTGSSYEQYF

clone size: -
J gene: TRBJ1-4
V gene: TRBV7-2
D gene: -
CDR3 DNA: TGTGCCAGCAGCTTAAGCAGGTTGCACGAAAAACTGTTTTTT
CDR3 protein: CASSLSRLHEKLFF

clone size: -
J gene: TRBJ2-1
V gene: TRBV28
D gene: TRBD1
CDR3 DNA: TGTGCCACCCACAGGGGGCTCATCAATGAGCAGTTCTTC
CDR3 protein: CATHRGLINEQFF

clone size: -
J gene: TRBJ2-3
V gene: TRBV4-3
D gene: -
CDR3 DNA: TGCGCCAGCAGCCAAGTCTTAGGGGGAGGGCCATCAGATACGCAGTATTTT
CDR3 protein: CASSQVLGGGPSDTQYF

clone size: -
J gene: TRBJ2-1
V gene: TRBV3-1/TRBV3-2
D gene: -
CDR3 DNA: TGTGCCAGCAGGGCTGGCGCCGGGGTGTACAATGAGCAGTTCTTC
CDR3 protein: CASRAGAGVYNEQFF

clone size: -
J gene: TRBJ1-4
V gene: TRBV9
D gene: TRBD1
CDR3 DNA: TGTGCCAGCAGCTTGACAGGGGGGTATGAAAAACTGTTTTTT
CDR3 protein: CASSLTGGYEKLFF

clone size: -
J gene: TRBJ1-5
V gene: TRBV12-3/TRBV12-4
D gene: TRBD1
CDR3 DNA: TGTGCCAGCAGTCGGGACAGGGGACAGCCCCAGCATTTT
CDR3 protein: CASSRDRGQPQHF

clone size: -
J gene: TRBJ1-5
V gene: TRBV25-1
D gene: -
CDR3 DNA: TGTGCCAGCAGTGAGGAGGAAAGCGGCCAGCCCCAGCATTTT
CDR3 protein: CASSEEESGQPQHF

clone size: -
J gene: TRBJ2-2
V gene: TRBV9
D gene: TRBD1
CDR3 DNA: TGTGCCAGCAGCGTAGGTTCCGGACAGGGTGGGATCGGGGAGCTGTTTTTT
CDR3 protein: CASSVGSGQGGIGELFF

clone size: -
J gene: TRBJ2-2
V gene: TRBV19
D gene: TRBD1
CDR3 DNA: TGTGCCAGTAAGGGGGCAGGGGCGAACACCGGGGAGCTGTTTTTT
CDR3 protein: CASKGAGANTGELFF

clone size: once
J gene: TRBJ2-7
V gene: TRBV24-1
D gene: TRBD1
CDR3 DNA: TGTGCCACCAGTGACGGACAGGGCCCCGAGCAGTACTTC
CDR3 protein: CATSDGQGPEQYF

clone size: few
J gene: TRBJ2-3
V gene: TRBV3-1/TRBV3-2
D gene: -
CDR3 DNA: TGTGCCAGCAGCCCGCGGCCCCCCAGCACAGATACGCAGTATTTT
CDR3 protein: CASSPRPPSTDTQYF

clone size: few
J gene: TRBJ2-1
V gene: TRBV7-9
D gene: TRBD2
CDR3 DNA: TGTGCCAGCAGTCCCGGACTAGCGGGTGCCAGCTCCTACAATGAGCAGTTCTTC
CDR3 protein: CASSPGLAGASSYNEQFF